This is a list of T cell receptor beta chains from one sample in a study of T cells in Graves' hyperthyroidism and ophthalmopathy. A single record per CDR3 protein comes from TCRdb applying MiXCR to the multiplex PCR reads. This sample has 500,000 to 550,000 distinct CDR3 sequences; roughly 20% occur once, and the top ten carry 26%. Sequenced sample: blood. These receptors were collected from a man between 18 and 29 years old with Graves' hyperthyroidism. The CDR3 runs from the conserved cysteine through the conserved F or W. D genes are given only for firm matches. Rows may omit the clone size; those that give it use once, few, many or a size class.

TRBJ1-3	few	TRBD1	TRBV28	TGTGCCAGTAGAGCGGGACAGGGGTTTATCTCTGGAAACACCATATATTTT	CASRAGQGFISGNTIYF
TRBJ2-5	NA	NA	TRBV2	TGTGCCAACAAAACTGCCCCCCAAGAGACCCAGTACTTC	CANKTAPQETQYF
TRBJ2-2	few	NA	TRBV20-1	TGCAGTGCCCACAGGGACACCGGGGAGCTGTTTTTT	CSAHRDTGELFF
TRBJ1-1	NA	NA	TRBV20-1	TGCAGTGCTAGATGGTACACTGAAGCTTTCTTT	CSARWYTEAFF
TRBJ1-2	NA	NA	TRBV20-1	TGCAGTGCTAGAGAAGTGGGGGGCCCGGGGAGTGGCTACACCTTC	CSAREVGGPGSGYTF
TRBJ2-7	many	NA	TRBV27	TGTGCCAGCAGTTCATTCGGGATCCCCTACGAGCAGTACTTC	CASSSFGIPYEQYF
TRBJ1-5	many	NA	TRBV6-5	TGTGCCAGCAGTTGGACAGTCTCGGGCAATCAGCCCCAGCATTTT	CASSWTVSGNQPQHF
TRBJ2-5	many	TRBD1	TRBV19	TGTGCCAGTAGTCCTACCGGGACAGCGTACCAAGAGACCCAGTACTTC	CASSPTGTAYQETQYF
TRBJ1-2	many	NA	TRBV20-1	TGCAGTGCTCCCCCCGGCCCCGGGAACTATGGCTACACCTTC	CSAPPGPGNYGYTF
TRBJ2-5	many	TRBD2	TRBV11-2	TGTGCCAGCAGCTTAGATGTTGGGCTAGCGGGGCAGGAGACCCAGTACTTC	CASSLDVGLAGQETQYF
TRBJ1-1	few	TRBD1	TRBV19	TGTGCCAGTAGTAAAGGCGGGACAGGGGGTACTGAAGCTTTCTTT	CASSKGGTGGTEAFF
TRBJ1-5	many	NA	TRBV10-3	TGTGCCATCAGTGGACAGCTTAGCAATCAGCCCCAGCATTTT	CAISGQLSNQPQHF